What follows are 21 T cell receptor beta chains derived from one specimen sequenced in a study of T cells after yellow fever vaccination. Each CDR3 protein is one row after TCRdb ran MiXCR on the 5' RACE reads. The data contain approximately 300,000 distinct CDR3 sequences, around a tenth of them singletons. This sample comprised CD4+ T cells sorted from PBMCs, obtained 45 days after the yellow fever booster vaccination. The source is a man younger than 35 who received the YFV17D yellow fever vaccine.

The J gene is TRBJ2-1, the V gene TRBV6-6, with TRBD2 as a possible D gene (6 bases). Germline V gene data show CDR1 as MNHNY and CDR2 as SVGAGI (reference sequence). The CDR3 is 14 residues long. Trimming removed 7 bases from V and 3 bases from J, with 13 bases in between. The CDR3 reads CASKGWRDYNEQFF. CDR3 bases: TGTGCCAGCAAGGGATGGCGGGACTACAATGAGCAGTTCTTC.

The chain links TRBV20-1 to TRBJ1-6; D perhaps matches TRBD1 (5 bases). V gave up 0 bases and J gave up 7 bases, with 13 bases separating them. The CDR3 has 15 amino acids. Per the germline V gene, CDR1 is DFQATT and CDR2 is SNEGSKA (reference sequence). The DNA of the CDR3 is TGCAGTGCTAGAGACCCGACAGCGGGAAATTCACCCCTCCACTTT. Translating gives CSARDPTAGNSPLHF.

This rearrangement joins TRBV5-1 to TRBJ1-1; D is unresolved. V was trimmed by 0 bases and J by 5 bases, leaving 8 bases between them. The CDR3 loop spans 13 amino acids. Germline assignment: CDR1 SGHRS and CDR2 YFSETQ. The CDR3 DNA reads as TGCGCCAGCAGCTTGGGAGCCCAGACTGAAGCTTTCTTT. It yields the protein CASSLGAQTEAFF.

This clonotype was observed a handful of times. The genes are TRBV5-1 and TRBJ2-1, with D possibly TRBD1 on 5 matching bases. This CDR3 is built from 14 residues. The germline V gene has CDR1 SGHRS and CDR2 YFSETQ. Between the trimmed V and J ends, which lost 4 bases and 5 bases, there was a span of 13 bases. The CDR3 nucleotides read TGCGCCAGCAGCGTGTGGACACGAAACAATGAGCAGTTCTTC. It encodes CASSVWTRNNEQFF.

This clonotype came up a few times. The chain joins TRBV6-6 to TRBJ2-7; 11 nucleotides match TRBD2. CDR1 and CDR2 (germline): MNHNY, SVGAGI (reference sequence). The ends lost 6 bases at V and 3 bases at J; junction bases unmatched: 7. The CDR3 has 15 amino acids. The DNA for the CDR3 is TGTGCCAGCAGATCCACCCTAGCGGGGGGCTACGAGCAGTACGTC. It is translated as CASRSTLAGGYEQYV.

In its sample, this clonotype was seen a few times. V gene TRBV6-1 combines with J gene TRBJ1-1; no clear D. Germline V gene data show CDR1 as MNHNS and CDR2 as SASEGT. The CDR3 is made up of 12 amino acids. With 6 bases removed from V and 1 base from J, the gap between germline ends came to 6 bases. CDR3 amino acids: CASRAPNTEAFF. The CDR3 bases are TGTGCCAGCAGGGCACCGAACACTGAAGCTTTCTTT.

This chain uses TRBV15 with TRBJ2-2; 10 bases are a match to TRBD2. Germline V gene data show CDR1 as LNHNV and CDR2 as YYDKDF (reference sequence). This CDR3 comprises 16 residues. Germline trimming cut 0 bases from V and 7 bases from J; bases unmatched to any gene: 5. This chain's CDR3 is CATSRDERLAGGELFF. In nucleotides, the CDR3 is TGTGCCACCAGCAGAGATGAAAGACTAGCGGGCGGGGAGCTGTTTTTT. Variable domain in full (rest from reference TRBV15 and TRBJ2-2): DAMVIQNPRYQVTQFGKPVTLSCSQTLNHNVMYWYQQKSSQAPKLLFHYYDKDFNNEADTPDNFQSRRPNTSFCFLDIRSPGLGDTAMYLCATSRDERLAGGELFFGEGSRLTVL.

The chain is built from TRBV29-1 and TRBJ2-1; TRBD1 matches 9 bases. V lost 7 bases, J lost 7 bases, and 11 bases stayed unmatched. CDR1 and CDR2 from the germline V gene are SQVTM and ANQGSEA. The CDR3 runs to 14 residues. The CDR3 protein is CSGTDGTGSNEQFF. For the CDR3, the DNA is TGCAGCGGTACCGACGGGACAGGGTCGAATGAGCAGTTCTTC.

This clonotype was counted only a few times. Written as DNA, the CDR3 is TGTGCCAGCAGTTCTAACCGGGACTCTGGAAACACCATATATTTT. Amino acid sequence: CASSSNRDSGNTIYF. V usage is TRBV27 and J usage is TRBJ1-3, with D uncertain. The CDR3 runs to 15 residues. The V end lost 4 bases, the J end lost 0 bases, and 10 bases lay between the germline ends. Per germline, CDR1 MNHEY and CDR2 SMNVEV (reference sequence).

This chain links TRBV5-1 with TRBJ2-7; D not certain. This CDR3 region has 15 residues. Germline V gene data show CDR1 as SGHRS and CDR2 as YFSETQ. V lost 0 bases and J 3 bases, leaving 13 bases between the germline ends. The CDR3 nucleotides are TGCGCCAGCAGCTTGGGAACCGGAACGGGCTACGAGCAGTACGTC. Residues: CASSLGTGTGYEQYV.

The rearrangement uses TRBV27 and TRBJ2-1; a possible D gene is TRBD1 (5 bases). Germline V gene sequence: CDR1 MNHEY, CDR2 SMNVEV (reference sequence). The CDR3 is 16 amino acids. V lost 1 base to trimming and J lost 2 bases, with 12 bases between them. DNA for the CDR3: TGTGCCAGCAGTTTATTTGCAGGGCTAACCTACAATGAGCAGTTCTTC. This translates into CASSLFAGLTYNEQFF.

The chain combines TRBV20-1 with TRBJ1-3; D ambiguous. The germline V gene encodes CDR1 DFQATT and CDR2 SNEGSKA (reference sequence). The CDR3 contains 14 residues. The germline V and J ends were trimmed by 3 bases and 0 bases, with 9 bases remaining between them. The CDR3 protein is CSASFGGSGNTIYF. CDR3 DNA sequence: TGCAGTGCTAGTTTCGGAGGCTCTGGAAACACCATATATTTT.

Here the CDR3 DNA reads TGTGCCAGCAGTTTCAGGGGATTCTATGGCTACACCTTC. It is translated as CASSFRGFYGYTF. The chain couples TRBV6-2 or TRBV6-3 to TRBJ1-2; D might be TRBD1 (6 bases). The V end was cut by 4 bases, the J end by 4 bases, with 10 bases between. CDR1 is MNHEY, CDR2 SVGEGT, per germline. The CDR3 spans 13 residues.

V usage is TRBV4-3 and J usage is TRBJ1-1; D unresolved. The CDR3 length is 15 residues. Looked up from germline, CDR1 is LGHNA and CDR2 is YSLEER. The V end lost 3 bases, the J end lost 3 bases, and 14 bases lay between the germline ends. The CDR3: CASSHTITVDTEAFF. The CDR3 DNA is TGCGCCAGCAGCCACACGATAACAGTCGACACTGAAGCTTTCTTT.

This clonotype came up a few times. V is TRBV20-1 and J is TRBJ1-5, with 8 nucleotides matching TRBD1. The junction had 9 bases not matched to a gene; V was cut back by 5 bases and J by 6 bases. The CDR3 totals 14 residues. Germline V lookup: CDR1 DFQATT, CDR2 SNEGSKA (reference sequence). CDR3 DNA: TGCAGTGCTGCGGACAGGGTCATGGGTCAGCCCCAGCATTTT. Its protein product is CSAADRVMGQPQHF.

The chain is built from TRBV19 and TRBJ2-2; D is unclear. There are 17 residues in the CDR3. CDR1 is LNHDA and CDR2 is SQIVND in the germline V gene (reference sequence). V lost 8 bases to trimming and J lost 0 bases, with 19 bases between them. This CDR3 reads CASFGRLWASNTGELFF. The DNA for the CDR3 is TGTGCCAGTTTCGGCCGCCTGTGGGCATCGAACACCGGGGAGCTGTTTTTT. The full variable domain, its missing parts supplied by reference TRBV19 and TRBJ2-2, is DGGITQSPKYLFRKEGQNVTLSCEQNLNHDAMYWYRQDPGQGLRLIYYSQIVNDFQKGDIAEGYSVSREKKESFPLTVTSAQKNPTAFYLCASFGRLWASNTGELFFGEGSRLTVL.

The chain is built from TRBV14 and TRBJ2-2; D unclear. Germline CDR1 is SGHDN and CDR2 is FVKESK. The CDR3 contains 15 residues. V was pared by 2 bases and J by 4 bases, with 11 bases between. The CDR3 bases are TGTGCCAGCAGCCAATTTAGTATGGGCACCGGGGAGCTGTTTTTT. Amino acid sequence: CASSQFSMGTGELFF.

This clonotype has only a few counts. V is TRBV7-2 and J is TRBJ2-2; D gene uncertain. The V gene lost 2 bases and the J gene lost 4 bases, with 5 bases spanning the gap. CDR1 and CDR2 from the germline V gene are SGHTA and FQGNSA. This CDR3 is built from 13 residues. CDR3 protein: CASSLSFTGELFF. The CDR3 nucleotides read TGTGCCAGCAGCTTATCCTTCACCGGGGAGCTGTTTTTT.

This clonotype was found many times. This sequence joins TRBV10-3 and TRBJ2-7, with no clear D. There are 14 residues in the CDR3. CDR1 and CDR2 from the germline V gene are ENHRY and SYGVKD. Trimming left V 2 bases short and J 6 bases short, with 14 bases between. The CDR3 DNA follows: TGTGCCATCAGTGAGCCCACGTTTCCGTCCGAGCAGTACTTC. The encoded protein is CAISEPTFPSEQYF.

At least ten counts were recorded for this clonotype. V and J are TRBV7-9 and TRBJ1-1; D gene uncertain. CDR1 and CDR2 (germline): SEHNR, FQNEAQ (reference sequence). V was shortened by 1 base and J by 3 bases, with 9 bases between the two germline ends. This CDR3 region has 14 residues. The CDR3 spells CASSLVSADTEAFF. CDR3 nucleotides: TGTGCCAGCAGCTTAGTCTCGGCGGACACTGAAGCTTTCTTT. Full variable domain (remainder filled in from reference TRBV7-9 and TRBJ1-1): DTGVSQNPRHKITKRGQNVTFRCDPISEHNRLYWYRQTLGQGPEFLTYFQNEAQLEKSRLLSDRFSAERPKGSFSTLEIQRTEQGDSAMYLCASSLVSADTEAFFGQGTRLTVV.

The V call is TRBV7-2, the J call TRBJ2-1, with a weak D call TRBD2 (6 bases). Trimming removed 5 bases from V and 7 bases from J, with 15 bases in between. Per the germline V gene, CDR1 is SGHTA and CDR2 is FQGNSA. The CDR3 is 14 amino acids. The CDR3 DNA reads TGTGCCAGCAGCCAGGGACTGCCCCGAAATGAGCAGTTCTTC. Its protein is CASSQGLPRNEQFF.